Described below is a single T cell receptor (beta chain) sequence and its context. Its antigen remains unknown. This entry is derived from a study of identical twins. Study-wide results and limits: Findings came from cross-sectional statistics, without long-term follow-up of donors.

MiXCR, applied by TCRdb to the 5' RACE reads, yields one record per CDR3 protein. Counted here are about 460,000 distinct CDR3 sequences, approximately 15% occurring once; the ten biggest clones make up about 0.54%. V gave up 5 bases and J gave up 6 bases, with 10 bases separating them. The CDR3 has 12 residues. Looked up from germline, CDR1 is SEHNR and CDR2 is FQNEAQ (reference sequence). These same records also appear under a second study, on yellow fever vaccine responses in identical twins.

V usage is TRBV7-9 and J usage is TRBJ1-2; the D is unclear. The source is a woman younger than 35 in good health. Input material: CD4+ T cells sorted from blood. CDR3 sequence reads: CASSTKGNGYTF. In DNA form, the CDR3 reads TGTGCCAGCAGCACTAAGGGAAATGGCTACACCTTC. The full variable domain, in which reference TRBV7-9 and TRBJ1-2 provide the parts outside the CDR3, is DTGVSQNPRHKITKRGQNVTFRCDPISEHNRLYWYRQTLGQGPEFLTYFQNEAQLEKSRLLSDRFSAERPKGSFSTLEIQRTEQGDSAMYLCASSTKGNGYTFGSGTRLTVV.